This TCR beta chain was recovered during a study of T cells in Graves' hyperthyroidism and ophthalmopathy. The CDR3 totals 15 residues. V shed 6 bases, J shed 0 bases, and the junction held 8 bases outside the gene matches. CDR1 and CDR2 (germline): SNHLY, FYNNEI. This clonotype showed up many times. TCR beta CDR3 sequences were amplified from RNA transcripts. Using the HTBI primer set, a first-round RT-PCR was run on the TCR CDR3. TCRdb re-derived calls from the multiplex PCR reads in MiXCR, one entry per CDR3 protein. The table has hundreds of thousands of distinct CDR3 sequences, 13% to 15% seen once.

The sequencing input was blood. This TCR derives from a woman between 18 and 29 years old with Graves' hyperthyroidism. The gene calls are TRBV2 and TRBJ2-7, with TRBD1 identical over 7 bases. The CDR3 DNA is TGTGCCAGCAGACGCGGACAGGCGAGCTCCTACGAGCAGTACTTC. Its protein product is CASRRGQASSYEQYF.